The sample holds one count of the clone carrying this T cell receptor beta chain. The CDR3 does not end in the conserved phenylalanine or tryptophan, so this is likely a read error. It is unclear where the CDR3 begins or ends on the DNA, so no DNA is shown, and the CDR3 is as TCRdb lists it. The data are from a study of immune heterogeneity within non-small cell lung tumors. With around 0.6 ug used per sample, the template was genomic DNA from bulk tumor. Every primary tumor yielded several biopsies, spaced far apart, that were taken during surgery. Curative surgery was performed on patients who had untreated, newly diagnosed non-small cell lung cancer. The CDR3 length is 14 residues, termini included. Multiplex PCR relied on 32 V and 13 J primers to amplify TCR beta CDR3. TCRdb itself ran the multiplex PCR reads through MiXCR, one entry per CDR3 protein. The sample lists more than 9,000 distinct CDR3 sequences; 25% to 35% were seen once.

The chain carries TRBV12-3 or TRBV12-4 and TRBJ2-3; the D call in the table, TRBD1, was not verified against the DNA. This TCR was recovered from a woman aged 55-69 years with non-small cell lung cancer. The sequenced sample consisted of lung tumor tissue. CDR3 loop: CASSLSGGEQYFGP.